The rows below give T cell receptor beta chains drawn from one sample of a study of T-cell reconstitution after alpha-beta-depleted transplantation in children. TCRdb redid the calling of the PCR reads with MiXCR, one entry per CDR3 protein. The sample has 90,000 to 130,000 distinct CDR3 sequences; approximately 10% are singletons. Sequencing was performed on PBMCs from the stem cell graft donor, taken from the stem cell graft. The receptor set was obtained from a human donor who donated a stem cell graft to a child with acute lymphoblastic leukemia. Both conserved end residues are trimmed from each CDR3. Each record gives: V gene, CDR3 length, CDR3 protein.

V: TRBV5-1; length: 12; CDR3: ASSLAVDTGELF
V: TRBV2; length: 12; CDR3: ASSAGGEGTEAF
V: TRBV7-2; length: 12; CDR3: ASSYPRTQETQY
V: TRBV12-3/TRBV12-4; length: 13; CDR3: ASSRWDRNTGELF
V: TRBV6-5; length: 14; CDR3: ASSYGTGSGAIEQF
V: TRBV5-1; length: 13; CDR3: ASSIAGGAKNIQY
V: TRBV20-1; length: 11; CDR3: SAADHPTYEQY
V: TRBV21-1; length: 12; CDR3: ASFTGDGNQPQH
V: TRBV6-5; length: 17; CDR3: ASSLRDRQGGLAAGELF
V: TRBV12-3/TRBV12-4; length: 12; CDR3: ASRDGGGPYEQY
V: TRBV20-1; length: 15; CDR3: SAVPTIGTKINQPQH
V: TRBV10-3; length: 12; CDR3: AISESESGYEQY
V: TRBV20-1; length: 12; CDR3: SARGALAGDEQY
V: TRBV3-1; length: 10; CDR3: ASSQGNRVPF
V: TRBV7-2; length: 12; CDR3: ASSLGVFETEAF
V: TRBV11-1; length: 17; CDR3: ASSHAVWGQGLEDTEAF
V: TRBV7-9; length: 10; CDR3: ASSQGRGEAF
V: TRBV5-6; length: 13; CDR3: ASSLPQGYSYEQY